This T cell receptor (beta chain) was recorded in a study of human T cells and chemical hapten exposure. Study at large: Each week of the roughly 23-week study, patients had diphenylcyclopropenone applied to the scalp. Study observations and caveats: TCRs at high frequency, those above 1 in 1000, did not change with DPC sensitization. Expanded TCRs formed significantly more large CDR3 similarity clusters than controls.

Noted time point: patch test 1, 2 weeks after DPC sensitization. Treatment described: therapeutic diphenylcyclopropenone sensitization with weekly scalp DPC. Blood was collected ahead of every patch test applied. The CDR3 sequence is 17 residues long. V was pared by 0 bases and J by 6 bases, with 20 bases between. CDR1 and CDR2 from the germline V gene are MNHEY and SVGEGT. Using its own MiXCR run on the RACE reads, TCRdb lists one record per CDR3 protein. The table shows some 340,000 distinct CDR3 sequences, with under 9% occurring only once. With regard to this clonotype: Antigen unknown.

The source material was whole blood, sampled in connection with sensitization to the hapten diphenylcyclopropenone (DPC). This chain connects TRBV6-2 or TRBV6-3 to TRBJ1-1, with TRBD1 as a possible D gene (5 bases). The receptor comes from a woman under 30 with alopecia areata. Some clones in this sample may be carry-over from other donors' samples. The CDR3 sequence is CASSYSGQGGLKPEAFF. In DNA form, the CDR3 reads TGTGCCAGCAGTTACTCGGGCCAGGGTGGATTGAAACCTGAAGCTTTCTTT.